This is a list of T cell receptor beta chains from one sample in a study of blood T cells in healthy people across ages. TCRdb reprocessed the 5' RACE reads with MiXCR, giving one entry per CDR3 protein. The sample records roughly 700,000 distinct CDR3 sequences, 32% being singletons. The material sequenced was blood. Source of these receptors: a woman aged 80 or older in good health. The CDR3 runs from the conserved cysteine through the conserved F or W. D genes are given only for firm matches. Clone sizes are given selectively: once, few, many, or a class where the clone is expanded.

CASRLTGFSGANVLTF	TGTGCCAGCAGGCTTACAGGGTTCTCTGGGGCCAACGTCCTGACTTTC	many	NA	TRBJ2-6	TRBV6-2/TRBV6-3
CASSQDAQTQYF	TGTGCCAGCAGCCAAGATGCGCAGACCCAGTACTTC	many	NA	TRBJ2-5	TRBV3-1
CASSVAGSGSLLSQDTQYF	TGTGCCAGCAGCGTAGCTGGGAGCGGGAGTCTCCTTTCACAAGATACGCAGTATTTT	NA	TRBD2	TRBJ2-3	TRBV9
CASSQHGGDNSPLHF	TGTGCCAGCAGCCAACACGGGGGAGATAATTCACCCCTCCACTTT	few	NA	TRBJ1-6	TRBV4-2
CASSSYGQELGETQYF	TGTGCCAGCAGCTCTTATGGACAGGAGCTTGGGGAGACCCAGTACTTC	many	TRBD1	TRBJ2-5	TRBV5-6
CATRQAGVGDTIYF	TGTGCCACCAGACAGGCGGGGGTCGGAGACACCATATATTTT	NA	NA	TRBJ1-3	TRBV27
CASSAQGGETQYF	TGTGCCAGCAGTGCCCAGGGGGGAGAGACCCAGTACTTC	NA	NA	TRBJ2-5	TRBV6-1
CASSWGLLGSYEQYF	TGTGCCAGCAGCTGGGGGCTGCTGGGATCTTACGAGCAGTACTTC	NA	NA	TRBJ2-7	TRBV5-4
CSAGGAGRNEQFF	TGCAGTGCCGGAGGGGCGGGAAGAAATGAGCAGTTCTTC	many	NA	TRBJ2-1	TRBV20-1
CSASRFSSEKLFF	TGCAGTGCCTCCCGGTTTTCATCTGAAAAACTGTTTTTT	few	NA	TRBJ1-4	TRBV20-1
CASSLSSDTF	TGTGCCAGCAGCTTAAGTAGCGACACCTTC	many	NA	TRBJ1-2	TRBV7-2
CASSLRFNQPQHF	TGTGCCAGCAGCTTGAGGTTTAATCAGCCCCAGCATTTT	few	NA	TRBJ1-5	TRBV12-3/TRBV12-4
CSAPSRAGSRNTQYF	TGCAGTGCCCCCTCCCGCGCGGGGAGTAGAAATACGCAGTATTTT	many	NA	TRBJ2-3	TRBV20-1
CASRVGNTYNSPLHF	TGTGCCAGCAGAGTGGGGAATACCTATAATTCACCCCTCCACTTT	NA	NA	TRBJ1-6	TRBV6-1
CAWGPGWDRGNTEAFF	TGTGCCTGGGGCCCTGGATGGGACAGGGGGAACACTGAAGCTTTCTTT	few	TRBD1	TRBJ1-1	TRBV30
CASSIAGTGKNIQYF	TGTGCCAGCAGTATTGCAGGGACCGGCAAAAACATTCAGTACTTC	NA	NA	TRBJ2-4	TRBV28
CASTGGPNYEQYF	TGTGCCAGCACGGGAGGGCCTAATTACGAGCAGTACTTC	many	TRBD2	TRBJ2-7	TRBV6-1
CASSPTGAHSYEQYF	TGTGCCAGCAGCCCTACAGGGGCTCACTCCTACGAGCAGTACTTC	many	TRBD1	TRBJ2-7	TRBV9
CASSQDRGRGEKLFF	TGTGCCAGCAGCCAAGATCGAGGGAGAGGCGAAAAACTGTTTTTT	many	NA	TRBJ1-4	TRBV14
CASILGGEQFF	TGTGCCAGCATTCTGGGAGGGGAGCAGTTCTTC	few	TRBD2	TRBJ2-1	TRBV6-2/TRBV6-3